This paragraph reports one T cell receptor (beta chain). Data came from immunoSEQ multiplex PCR; TCRdb stores just in-frame clones and leaves some out. The sample carries some 84,000 clones, 80% to 90% recorded once. This record belongs to a study of T cell responses to AZD1222 COVID-19 vaccine. CDR1 is SGHAT and CDR2 is FQNNGV in the germline V gene. CDR3 length: 16 amino acids. Deletions cut 5 bases from V and 6 bases from J, with 21 bases between. Sequenced here: peripheral blood, sampled 28 days after the second AZD1222 dose. The V call is TRBV11-2, the J call TRBJ2-3; D could derive from TRBD1 or TRBD2 (5 bases each). This clonotype was sampled from an adult who received the AZD1222 COVID-19 vaccine. The DNA for the CDR3 is TGTGCCAGCAGCACCCACCGGGACCCGACGGGTGATACGCAGTATTTT. This gives the protein CASSTHRDPTGDTQYF.